This TCR beta chain was captured by sequencing in a study of blood T cell repertoires in COVID-19. Study-level background: Whether acute or convalescent, the COVID-19 samples came from the United States, Italy and Spain. T cells, B-cell-depleted T cells, or PBMCs provided the cDNA or gDNA that served as material.

The authors' processing: Amplified reference gene primers provided the basis for estimating nucleated cell counts. Sequenced by immunoSEQ multiplex PCR; TCRdb stores in-frame clones only, minus some. V, J and clone size derive from that table, while D and trimming were established from the DNA sequence. The sample holds about 35,000 clones, about 90% seen once. The CDR3 has 18 residues. CDR1 and CDR2 (germline): SGDLS, YYNGEE. Trimming removed 3 bases from V and 1 base from J; junction bases left unmatched: 15. The genes are TRBV9 and TRBJ1-2, with 7 bases aligning to TRBD1. This sequence originates from a man of 80 years or more with active COVID-19. The sample comprised peripheral blood. CDR3 in amino acids: CASSESTEGGQLNYGYTF. DNA of the CDR3: TGTGCCAGCAGCGAAAGTACGGAGGGGGGACAGCTTAACTATGGCTACACCTTC.